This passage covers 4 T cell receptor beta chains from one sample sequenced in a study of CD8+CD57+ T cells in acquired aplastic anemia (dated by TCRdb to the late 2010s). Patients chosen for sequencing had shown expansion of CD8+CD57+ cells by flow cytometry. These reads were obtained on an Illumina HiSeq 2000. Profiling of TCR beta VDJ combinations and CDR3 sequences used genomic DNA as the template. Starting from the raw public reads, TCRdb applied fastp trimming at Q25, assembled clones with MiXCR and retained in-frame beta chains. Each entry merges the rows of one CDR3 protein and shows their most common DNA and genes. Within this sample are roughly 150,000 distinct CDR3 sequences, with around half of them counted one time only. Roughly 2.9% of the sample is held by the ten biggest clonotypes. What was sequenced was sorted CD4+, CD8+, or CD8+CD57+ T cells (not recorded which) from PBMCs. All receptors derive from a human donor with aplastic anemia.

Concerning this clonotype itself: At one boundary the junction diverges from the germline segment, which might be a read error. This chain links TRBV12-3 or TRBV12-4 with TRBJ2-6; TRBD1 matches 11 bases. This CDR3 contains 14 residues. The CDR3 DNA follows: TGTGCCAGCAGTTCCGGGACAGGGGGCAACGTCCTGACTTTC. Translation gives CASSSGTGGNVLTF.

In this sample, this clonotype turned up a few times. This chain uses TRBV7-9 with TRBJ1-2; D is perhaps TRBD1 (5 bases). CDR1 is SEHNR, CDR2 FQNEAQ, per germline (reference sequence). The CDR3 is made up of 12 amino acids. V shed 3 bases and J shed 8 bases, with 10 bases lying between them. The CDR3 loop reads CASSFGEGGYTF. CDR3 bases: TGTGCCAGCAGCTTCGGTGAGGGGGGCTACACCTTC.

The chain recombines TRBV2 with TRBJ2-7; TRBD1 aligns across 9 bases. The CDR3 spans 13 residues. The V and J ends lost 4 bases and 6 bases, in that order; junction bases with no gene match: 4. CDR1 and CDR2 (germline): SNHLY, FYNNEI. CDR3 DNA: TGTGCCAGCAGTGCGGACAGGGGAGCCGAGCAGTACTTC. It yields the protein CASSADRGAEQYF.

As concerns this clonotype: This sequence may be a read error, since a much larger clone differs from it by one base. CDR3 amino acids: CASNQDRVGNTEAFF. The CDR3 bases are TGCGCCAGCAACCAAGATCGAGTGGGAAACACTGAAGCTTTCTTT. The J gene is TRBJ1-1, the V gene TRBV4-1, with D unclear. Germline-derived CDR1 and CDR2 are MGHRA and YSYEKL. The CDR3 has 15 amino acids.